A selection of T cell receptor beta chains follows, all from one sample in a study of cytomegalovirus exposure and HLA in healthy donors. The assay was immunoSEQ multiplex PCR, and TCRdb's table has in-frame clones only and misses some. Altogether under 200,000 clones are present, 68% being singletons, with the ten largest covering approximately 1.5%. Sequencing was performed on PBMCs. The source is a man aged 45-65 years in good health and CMV-seronegative. Each CDR3 is given without its conserved first and last residue.

V: TRBV29-1; J: TRBJ1-1; CDR3: SLRQGGGLNTEAF
V: TRBV7-9; J: TRBJ1-1; CDR3: ASSLGGGEAF
V: TRBV19; J: TRBJ2-2; CDR3: ASMAQSGGATGELF
V: TRBV5-1; J: TRBJ2-3; CDR3: ASSLGLGGSTDTQY
V: TRBV7-8; J: TRBJ1-1; CDR3: ASSPHALLSTEAF
V: TRBV5-1; J: TRBJ2-5; CDR3: ASSLPGGMETQY
V: TRBV6-5; J: TRBJ1-5; CDR3: ASSFTGGQGQPQH
V: TRBV5-6; J: TRBJ1-1; CDR3: ASSFAGRTEAF
V: TRBV5-1; J: TRBJ1-5; CDR3: ASKMGQTDNQPQH
V: TRBV5-1; J: TRBJ1-4; CDR3: ASSLAGGLGEKLF
V: TRBV4-1; J: TRBJ1-5; CDR3: ASSQDRGRSNQPQH
V: TRBV9; J: TRBJ2-7; CDR3: ASSVDSGVNYEQY
V: TRBV11-2; J: TRBJ2-3; CDR3: ASSFLAGGTDTQY
V: TRBV7-2; J: TRBJ1-4; CDR3: ASSLDVRGKLF
V: TRBV7-3; J: TRBJ2-2; CDR3: ASSRTDTGELF
V: TRBV7-2; J: TRBJ2-4; CDR3: ASSPRRGPENIQY
V: TRBV2; J: TRBJ2-3; CDR3: ASSSPGGWTDTQY